This T cell receptor (beta chain) is drawn from a study of T cells in Graves' hyperthyroidism and ophthalmopathy. Study-wide points: Ophthalmopathy could be told apart from stable hyperthyroidism with a 13 V-J model. Most thyroid-expanded clonotypes above 0.001 were also found in blood.

Germline CDR1 reads MNHNS; CDR2 reads SASEGT. The CDR3 extends over 13 amino acids. V was cut by 6 bases and J by 1 base, with 9 bases left in between. It was uncontrolled infection, other autoimmune disease, pregnancy or lactation that excluded patients. This clonotype was observed at least ten times. The antigen is undetermined. TCR beta CDR3 regions were amplified from RNA transcripts. A set of HTBI primers served as the primers for a first-round RT-PCR of the TCR CDR3. Via MiXCR, TCRdb re-called the multiplex PCR reads, giving one row per CDR3 protein. The profile shows about 400,000 distinct CDR3 sequences, approximately 15% of them singletons.

This TCR was sampled from a young woman with Graves' hyperthyroidism. Sequencing was performed on blood. The chain recombines TRBV6-1 with TRBJ2-5; perhaps TRBD2 as D (5 bases). The CDR3 sequence: CASRAEVQETQYF. The CDR3 DNA reads TGTGCCAGCAGGGCGGAGGTCCAAGAGACCCAGTACTTC.